These 27 T cell receptor beta chains were all obtained from the same sample, sequenced in a study of T cells expressing NK-cell markers. TCRdb reprocessed the 5' RACE reads and keeps a single row for each CDR3 protein, giving no DNA. This repertoire includes over 350,000 distinct CDR3 sequences. What was sequenced was blood T cells: a sorted CD56 or NKG2C T cell subset, CD4+ or CD8+ T cells, or bulk PBMC T cells (not recorded which). These receptors all come from a woman aged 45-65 years in good health.

The chain employs TRBV6-2 or TRBV6-3 and TRBJ2-1; TCRdb outputs TRBD2, but without DNA this stays unchecked. This CDR3 spans 17 amino acids. Per the germline V gene, CDR1 is MNHEY and CDR2 is SVGEGT. This chain's CDR3 is CASSPTLAGLKGNEQFF.

The chain is built from TRBV9 and TRBJ2-1; TCRdb indicates TRBD1, and absent DNA this call remains unverified. There are 16 residues in the CDR3. Germline V lookup: CDR1 SGDLS, CDR2 YYNGEE. The chain's CDR3 is CASSLRQTGSYNEQFF. The whole variable domain, remainder taken from reference TRBV9 and TRBJ2-1, is DSGVTQTPKHLITATGQRVTLRCSPRSGDLSVYWYQQSLDQGLQFLIQYYNGEERAKGNILERFSAQQFPDLHSELNLSSLELGDSALYFCASSLRQTGSYNEQFFGPGTRLTVL.

The chain uses TRBV24-1 and TRBJ2-1. CDR3 length: 15 amino acids. Germline CDR1 reads KGHDR; CDR2 reads SFDVKD. CDR3 sequence reads: CATSDRLTHINEQFF.

The rearrangement uses TRBV20-1 and TRBJ1-2. The CDR3 extends over 13 amino acids. Germline loops: CDR1 DFQATT, CDR2 SNEGSKA (reference sequence). The CDR3 is CSARDLGGSGYTF.

The chain couples TRBV14 to TRBJ2-2. The CDR3 length is 13 residues. Germline V gene lookup returns CDR1 SGHDN and CDR2 FVKESK. The CDR3 spells CASSQDSYWELFF. The complete variable domain, with remaining parts taken from reference TRBV14 and TRBJ2-2, reads EAGVTQFPSHSVIEKGQTVTLRCDPISGHDNLYWYRRVMGKEIKFLLHFVKESKQDESGMPNNRFLAERTGGTYSTLKVQPAELEDSGVYFCASSQDSYWELFFGEGSRLTVL.

The rearrangement uses TRBV20-1 and TRBJ1-1. Per the germline V gene, CDR1 is DFQATT and CDR2 is SNEGSKA (reference sequence). CDR3 size: 12 residues. CDR3: CSARDLAAEAFF.

The chain couples TRBV3-1 to TRBJ1-1; the D gene TCRdb calls, TRBD1, cannot be checked with no DNA. The CDR3 spans 14 residues. Germline V gives CDR1 LGHDT, CDR2 YNNKEL (reference sequence). The CDR3 protein is CASRRRGGDTEAFF.

The rearrangement links TRBV5-1 to TRBJ2-5. This CDR3 has 11 residues. From germline, CDR1 is SGHRS and CDR2 YFSETQ. This CDR3 reads CASKVEETQYF. Full variable domain (rest looked up from reference TRBV5-1 and TRBJ2-5): KAGVTQTPRYLIKTRGQQVTLSCSPISGHRSVSWYQQTPGQGLQFLFEYFSETQRNKGNFPGRFSGRQFSNSRSEMNVSTLELGDSALYLCASKVEETQYFGPGTRLLVL.

This chain joins TRBV20-1 and TRBJ2-1; the D call of TRBD2 rests on TCRdb alone, since no DNA is present to check it. The germline gives CDR1 DFQATT, CDR2 SNEGSKA (reference sequence). The CDR3 has 13 residues. CDR3 residues: CSASGRASVEQFF.

The rearrangement joins TRBV3-1 to TRBJ1-1; TCRdb designates TRBD1, a call that cannot be tested without DNA. The germline V gene encodes CDR1 LGHDT and CDR2 YNNKEL (reference sequence). This CDR3 spans 14 amino acids. The CDR3 loop is CASSQYAGATEAFF.

This chain connects TRBV5-8 to TRBJ1-2. This CDR3 comprises 15 residues. Germline V gives CDR1 SGHTS, CDR2 YDEGEE. This CDR3 reads CASSSSGTVYYGYTF.

V usage is TRBV20-1 and J usage is TRBJ2-1; TCRdb indicates TRBD2, and absent DNA this call remains unverified. Germline CDR1 and CDR2: DFQATT and SNEGSKA (reference sequence). The CDR3 loop spans 17 amino acids. The CDR3 sequence is CSASDLAGRSSYNEQFF.

The rearrangement uses TRBV11-2 and TRBJ2-7. CDR1 SGHAT and CDR2 FQNNGV come from the germline V gene. This CDR3 has 12 residues. The CDR3 sequence: CASSGVLRGQYF. The full variable domain, in which reference TRBV11-2 and TRBJ2-7 provide the parts outside the CDR3, is EAGVAQSPRYKIIEKRQSVAFWCNPISGHATLYWYQQILGQGPKLLIQFQNNGVVDDSQLPKDRFSAERLKGVDSTLKIQPAKLEDSAVYLCASSGVLRGQYFGPGTRLTVT.

This chain joins TRBV29-1 and TRBJ2-2; lacking DNA, the TRBD1 call made by TCRdb goes unchecked. This CDR3 contains 11 residues. Germline V gene sequence: CDR1 SQVTM, CDR2 ANQGSEA. CDR3: CSVVRGRELFF.

The chain combines TRBV29-1 with TRBJ1-5. The CDR3 totals 13 residues. Germline V gene sequence: CDR1 SQVTM, CDR2 ANQGSEA. The CDR3 sequence: CSVTENSNQPQHF. Variable domain in full (rest from reference TRBV29-1 and TRBJ1-5): SAVISQKPSRDICQRGTSLTIQCQVDSQVTMMFWYRQQPGQSLTLIATANQGSEATYESGFVIDKFPISRPNLTFSTLTVSNMSPEDSSIYLCSVTENSNQPQHFGDGTRLSIL.

This chain connects TRBV15 to TRBJ2-5; checking the TCRdb D call of TRBD2 is not possible without DNA. The CDR3 is made up of 20 amino acids. The V gene's germline CDR1 is LNHNV and CDR2 YYDKDF (reference sequence). The CDR3 protein is CATSREEGGILAGVLETQYF.

This chain uses TRBV3-1 with TRBJ1-2. Germline CDR1 LGHDT, CDR2 YNNKEL (reference sequence). This CDR3 comprises 15 residues. The CDR3 region is CASSQEVSVPYGYTF.

The genes are TRBV11-3 and TRBJ2-1; the TCRdb call, TRBD2, lacks DNA for checking. The CDR3 extends over 18 amino acids. Germline assignment: CDR1 SGHNT and CDR2 YENEEA. The chain's CDR3 is CASSLITSGSLIYNEQFF.

V is TRBV5-1 and J is TRBJ2-6; no DNA is available, so the TRBD2 call from TCRdb remains unchecked. This CDR3 region has 19 residues. Germline values: CDR1 SGHRS, CDR2 YFSETQ. This chain's CDR3 is CASSTLATGGLSGANVLTF.

The rearrangement joins TRBV6-2 or TRBV6-3 to TRBJ1-5; checking the TCRdb D call of TRBD1 is not possible without DNA. The CDR3 length is 14 residues. The germline V gene has CDR1 MNHEY and CDR2 SVGEGT. The CDR3 sequence is CASRPDSSNQPQHF.

The J gene is TRBJ2-1, the V gene TRBV11-3; TCRdb reports TRBD1, a call that lacks DNA to check it against. There are 15 residues in the CDR3. Germline-derived CDR1 and CDR2 are SGHNT and YENEEA. The CDR3 region is CASSLGQGYFNEQFF. Using reference TRBV11-3 and TRBJ2-1 for the parts outside the CDR3, the full variable domain is EAGVVQSPRYKIIEKKQPVAFWCNPISGHNTLYWYLQNLGQGPELLIRYENEEAVDDSQLPKDRFSAERLKGVDSTLKIQPAELGDSAVYLCASSLGQGYFNEQFFGPGTRLTVL.

This sequence joins TRBV5-5 and TRBJ1-1. The length of the CDR3 is 12 residues. The germline CDR1 and CDR2 sequences are SGHKS and YYEKEE (reference sequence). The chain's CDR3 is CASSPHLGEAFF.

The rearrangement joins TRBV13 to TRBJ2-3; as DNA is missing, the TRBD2 call by TCRdb cannot be tested. CDR1 and CDR2 (germline): PRHDT, FYEKMQ (reference sequence). The CDR3 covers 17 residues. The chain's CDR3 is CASSLNWREQDTDTQYF.

The chain has TRBV12-5 and TRBJ2-5; TCRdb reports TRBD1, a call that lacks DNA to check it against. Germline-derived CDR1 and CDR2 are LGHNT and FRNRAP. This CDR3 is 14 amino acids long. CDR3 sequence reads: CASGLTGVQETQYF. Supplemented by reference TRBV12-5 and TRBJ2-5, the full variable domain reads DARVTQTPRHKVTEMGQEVTMRCQPILGHNTVFWYRQTMMQGLELLAYFRNRAPLDDSGMPKDRFSAEMPDATLATLKIQPSEPRDSAVYFCASGLTGVQETQYFGPGTRLLVL.

J is TRBJ2-7 and V is TRBV6-6; TCRdb reports TRBD2, a call that lacks DNA to check it against. In germline, CDR1 is MNHNY, CDR2 SVGAGI (reference sequence). The CDR3 loop spans 18 amino acids. The CDR3: CASSSTGTSGSRAYEQYF.

The rearrangement joins TRBV20-1 to TRBJ2-1; TCRdb's assignment of TRBD2 cannot be checked, as there is no DNA. Germline CDR1 is DFQATT and CDR2 is SNEGSKA (reference sequence). This CDR3 comprises 13 residues. This CDR3 reads CSADISGDPEQFF.

The chain joins TRBV3-1 to TRBJ2-3; the TCRdb call, TRBD1, lacks DNA for checking. Germline CDR1 is LGHDT and CDR2 is YNNKEL (reference sequence). The CDR3 is made up of 17 amino acids. CDR3 loop: CASSRDSAWVFTDTQYF.